These T cell receptor beta chains were read from a single sample in a study of radiotherapy plus CTLA-4 blockade in lung cancer. Here immunoSEQ multiplex PCR was the method, and the copy in TCRdb shows in-frame clones only, minus some. The sample holds 43,000 or so clones, 63% seen once. This material consisted of peripheral blood, taken from a patient treated with radiotherapy plus ipilimumab. Receptor source: a human donor with non-small cell lung cancer who had a partial response to radiotherapy plus ipilimumab. Both conserved end residues are part of each CDR3. A D gene is named only where the DNA matches it firmly. Rows give clone size only sometimes, using once, few, many, or a class for an expanded clone.

j_gene: TRBJ2-3
d_gene: NA
len: 14
v_gene: TRBV9
abundance: once
CDR3nt: TGTGCCAGCAGCGTAGACCAGGGTACAGATACGCAGTATTTT
CDR3aa: CASSVDQGTDTQYF

j_gene: TRBJ1-5
d_gene: NA
len: 12
v_gene: TRBV28
abundance: many
CDR3nt: TGTGCCAGCAGTCAGTATAAGCAGCCCCAGCATTTT
CDR3aa: CASSQYKQPQHF

j_gene: TRBJ1-2
d_gene: NA
len: 15
v_gene: TRBV27
abundance: NA
CDR3nt: TGTGCCAGCAGCGCCTCCAGGGTCGCTAACTATGGCTACACCTTC
CDR3aa: CASSASRVANYGYTF

j_gene: TRBJ1-5
d_gene: NA
len: 13
v_gene: TRBV6-6
abundance: NA
CDR3nt: TGTGCCAGCAGTCCCTTTGCGGGTCAGCCCCAGCATTTT
CDR3aa: CASSPFAGQPQHF

j_gene: TRBJ1-2
d_gene: TRBD1
len: 15
v_gene: TRBV6-6
abundance: few
CDR3nt: TGTGCCAGCAGAAGGGCACCGGGACAGCTTTATGGCTACACCTTC
CDR3aa: CASRRAPGQLYGYTF

j_gene: TRBJ2-7
d_gene: TRBD2
len: 15
v_gene: TRBV4-1
abundance: NA
CDR3nt: TGCGCCAGCAGCCAAGGTCAGCGGGGGACCTACGAGCAGTACTTC
CDR3aa: CASSQGQRGTYEQYF

j_gene: TRBJ2-2
d_gene: NA
len: 15
v_gene: TRBV6-1
abundance: NA
CDR3nt: TGTGCCAGCAGTTTTAGGGGGGGATACACCGGGGAGCTGTTTTTT
CDR3aa: CASSFRGGYTGELFF

j_gene: TRBJ2-7
d_gene: TRBD2
len: 14
v_gene: TRBV5-5
abundance: NA
CDR3nt: TGTGCCAGCAGCTCTAGCGGGAGAGGCTACGAGCAGTACTTC
CDR3aa: CASSSSGRGYEQYF

j_gene: TRBJ2-3
d_gene: NA
len: 13
v_gene: TRBV9
abundance: NA
CDR3nt: TGTGCCAGCAGCGATAATAGGGGAAATACGCAGTATTTT
CDR3aa: CASSDNRGNTQYF

j_gene: TRBJ2-1
d_gene: NA
len: 14
v_gene: TRBV2
abundance: NA
CDR3nt: TGTGCCAGCAGTGAAGCGGGGGGTTGGAATGAGCAGTTCTTC
CDR3aa: CASSEAGGWNEQFF

j_gene: TRBJ1-1
d_gene: NA
len: 13
v_gene: TRBV19
abundance: NA
CDR3nt: TGTGCCAGTAGGGGCAGAGCGGGGACTGAAGCTTTCTTT
CDR3aa: CASRGRAGTEAFF

j_gene: TRBJ2-3
d_gene: TRBD2
len: 16
v_gene: TRBV7-9
abundance: once
CDR3nt: TGTGCCAGCAGCCCCGTGCGGGGGGCGTTCACAGATACGCAGTATTTT
CDR3aa: CASSPVRGAFTDTQYF

j_gene: TRBJ2-5
d_gene: NA
len: 14
v_gene: TRBV27
abundance: few
CDR3nt: TGTGCCAGCAGTTTATCGCGACTGAAAGAGACCCAGTACTTC
CDR3aa: CASSLSRLKETQYF

j_gene: TRBJ2-7
d_gene: TRBD2
len: 15
v_gene: TRBV6-1
abundance: NA
CDR3nt: TGTGCCAGCAGCCCGCCGGGGGGGCCCTCGTACGAGCAGTACTTC
CDR3aa: CASSPPGGPSYEQYF

j_gene: TRBJ2-3
d_gene: TRBD1
len: 13
v_gene: TRBV6-1
abundance: NA
CDR3nt: TGTGCCAGCAGGGACAGGGTTTCGGATACGCAGTATTTT
CDR3aa: CASRDRVSDTQYF

j_gene: TRBJ2-7
d_gene: TRBD1
len: 16
v_gene: TRBV10-3
abundance: few
CDR3nt: TGTGCCATCAGTGATCCCCCCGGACAGGGGAACTACGAGCAGTACTTC
CDR3aa: CAISDPPGQGNYEQYF

j_gene: TRBJ2-7
d_gene: TRBD2
len: 14
v_gene: TRBV5-1
abundance: NA
CDR3nt: TGCGCCAGCAGCTTCCCGGGAGGGCCAGACGAGCAGTACTTC
CDR3aa: CASSFPGGPDEQYF

j_gene: TRBJ2-6
d_gene: NA
len: 17
v_gene: TRBV5-4
abundance: NA
CDR3nt: TGTGCCAGCAGTCCAAACCAGGGATATACTGGGGCCAACGTCCTGACTTTC
CDR3aa: CASSPNQGYTGANVLTF

j_gene: TRBJ1-2
d_gene: NA
len: 12
v_gene: TRBV6-1
abundance: many
CDR3nt: TGTGCCAGCTCACAGGCTAACTATGGCTACACCTTC
CDR3aa: CASSQANYGYTF

j_gene: TRBJ1-1
d_gene: NA
len: 15
v_gene: TRBV5-1
abundance: NA
CDR3nt: TGCGCCAGCAGCACCCTCGGGGGGGCGAGCACTGAAGCTTTCTTT
CDR3aa: CASSTLGGASTEAFF

j_gene: TRBJ1-6
d_gene: NA
len: 11
v_gene: TRBV10-2
abundance: NA
CDR3nt: TGCGCCAGCAGTGAGTCACAGGCCCTCCACTTT
CDR3aa: CASSESQALHF

j_gene: TRBJ1-2
d_gene: TRBD1
len: 14
v_gene: TRBV30
abundance: NA
CDR3nt: TGTGCCCGGAGTCACCTAGACAGGGCCCTAGGCTACACCTTC
CDR3aa: CARSHLDRALGYTF

j_gene: TRBJ1-1
d_gene: TRBD1
len: 13
v_gene: TRBV19
abundance: once
CDR3nt: TGTGCCAGTAGTTTTGGCCAGGGGGCTGAAGCTTTCTTT
CDR3aa: CASSFGQGAEAFF

j_gene: TRBJ2-1
d_gene: TRBD2
len: 16
v_gene: TRBV5-1
abundance: NA
CDR3nt: TGCGCCAGCAGCTTAACCGGGACTAGCGGGGGAAATGAGCAGTTCTTC
CDR3aa: CASSLTGTSGGNEQFF

j_gene: TRBJ1-1
d_gene: NA
len: 13
v_gene: TRBV6-5
abundance: NA
CDR3nt: TGTGCCAGCACTGTCCAGGGAACCACTGAAGCTTTCTTT
CDR3aa: CASTVQGTTEAFF

j_gene: TRBJ1-1
d_gene: TRBD1
len: 14
v_gene: TRBV29-1
abundance: NA
CDR3nt: TGCAGCGTTGGGCCGGGACAGGGGGCGCGTCCGGCTTTCTTT
CDR3aa: CSVGPGQGARPAFF

j_gene: TRBJ2-1
d_gene: NA
len: 15
v_gene: TRBV11-3
abundance: NA
CDR3nt: TGTGCCAGCAGCTTGAAGCGGGCTCTCTACAATGAGCAGTTCTTC
CDR3aa: CASSLKRALYNEQFF

j_gene: TRBJ2-5
d_gene: NA
len: 14
v_gene: TRBV4-1
abundance: NA
CDR3nt: TGCGCCAGCAGCCAAGGACAGACCCAAGAGACCCAGTACTTC
CDR3aa: CASSQGQTQETQYF

j_gene: TRBJ1-2
d_gene: NA
len: 13
v_gene: TRBV28
abundance: once
CDR3nt: TGTGCCAGCACCAACCACGCTTCCGGTGGCTACACCTTC
CDR3aa: CASTNHASGGYTF

j_gene: TRBJ2-1
d_gene: TRBD2
len: 17
v_gene: TRBV5-4
abundance: NA
CDR3nt: TGTGCCAGCAGCTTGGAACTGAGCGGGGGGTCCTACAATGAGCAGTTCTTC
CDR3aa: CASSLELSGGSYNEQFF

j_gene: TRBJ2-7
d_gene: NA
len: 15
v_gene: TRBV6-1
abundance: NA
CDR3nt: TGTGCCAGCAGTGGTGGCAGGGGCCCCTCCTACGAGCAGTACTTC
CDR3aa: CASSGGRGPSYEQYF

j_gene: TRBJ2-5
d_gene: NA
len: 14
v_gene: TRBV10-2
abundance: NA
CDR3nt: TGCGCCAGCGCAGGGGGCGGGAGTTCTGAGACCCAGTACTTC
CDR3aa: CASAGGGSSETQYF

j_gene: TRBJ1-2
d_gene: NA
len: 13
v_gene: TRBV7-8
abundance: NA
CDR3nt: TGTGCCAGCAGCTTACCTAAACACTATGGCTACACCTTC
CDR3aa: CASSLPKHYGYTF

j_gene: TRBJ2-2
d_gene: TRBD2
len: 16
v_gene: TRBV5-1
abundance: few
CDR3nt: TGCGCCAGCAGCCCCTCTAGCGGGGGGAACACCGGGGAGCTGTTTTTT
CDR3aa: CASSPSSGGNTGELFF

j_gene: TRBJ2-3
d_gene: TRBD2
len: 15
v_gene: TRBV2
abundance: NA
CDR3nt: TGTGCCAGCAGTGGGTTCCGCGGGGGGGAGAATACGCAGTATTTT
CDR3aa: CASSGFRGGENTQYF

j_gene: TRBJ1-6
d_gene: NA
len: 17
v_gene: TRBV18
abundance: few
CDR3nt: TGTGCCAGCTCACCACCGGCGGTTGGCGGGTCAAATTCACCCCTCCACTTT
CDR3aa: CASSPPAVGGSNSPLHF